The 16 T cell receptor beta chains in this list originate from one sample, sequenced in a study of blood T cell repertoires in COVID-19 (TCRdb year 2020). Preparation of the library involved the immunoSEQ multiplex PCR assay. Here the immuneACCESS table is served through TCRdb, limited to in-frame sequences with V and J called. Missing clones are a known gap in these copies; in checked studies unresolved V genes cover under half, and the rest lacks a known reason. This sample has some 160,000 clones in its table, and about 85% of those were observed once. The ten largest clones add up to less than 7% of the sample. The sample taken for sequencing was PBMCs or T cells enriched from blood (not recorded which). These receptor sequences come from a woman aged 40 to 49 who had recovered from COVID-19.

The gene calls are TRBV10-2 and TRBJ2-5; 9 nucleotides align to TRBD2. There are 14 residues in the CDR3. After removal of 4 bases from V and 6 bases from J, the junction contained 6 bases not matched to a gene. CDR1 and CDR2 (germline): WSHSY, SAAADI. The CDR3 here is CASSAQREAQTQYF. CDR3 coding DNA: TGCGCCAGCAGTGCCCAGCGGGAGGCCCAGACCCAGTACTTC.

This clone was recorded a few times. The CDR3 spells CASSLFRGGTEAFF. DNA for the CDR3: TGTGCCAGCAGCTTGTTCAGGGGTGGCACTGAAGCTTTCTTT. V gene TRBV5-6 combines with J gene TRBJ1-1; D may be TRBD1 (6 bases). V lost 1 base and J 4 bases, leaving 11 bases between the germline ends. Germline values: CDR1 SGHDT, CDR2 YYEEEE. This CDR3 region has 14 residues.

This chain uses TRBV5-1 with TRBJ1-4, with D possibly TRBD1 on 5 matching bases. The CDR3 has 14 residues. The V end lost 3 bases, the J end lost 5 bases, and 11 bases lay between the germline ends. Germline-derived CDR1 and CDR2 are SGHRS and YFSETQ. This chain's CDR3 is CASSSDSSNEKLFF. The CDR3 DNA reads as TGCGCCAGCAGCTCTGACAGTAGCAATGAAAAACTGTTTTTT.

V is TRBV3-1 (or the pseudogene TRBV3-2) and J is TRBJ2-5; 7 bases are a match to TRBD2. CDR1 and CDR2 (germline): LGHDT, YNNKEL (reference sequence). CDR3 length equals 14 residues. V trimming: 1 base; J trimming: 5 bases; junction bases outside the gene matches: 4. The CDR3 is CASSQGIGGETQYF. CDR3 DNA sequence: TGTGCCAGCAGCCAAGGTATCGGGGGGGAGACCCAGTACTTC.

This sequence joins TRBV29-1 and TRBJ2-7; D possibly corresponds to TRBD1 (6 bases). CDR3 length: 13 amino acids. CDR1 is SQVTM and CDR2 is ANQGSEA in the germline V gene. Trimming shortened V by 4 bases and J by 2 bases, and 12 bases separated the two germline ends. CDR3 loop: CSVVVQGAYEQYF. CDR3 coding DNA: TGCAGCGTTGTAGTACAGGGCGCCTACGAGCAGTACTTC.

This chain connects TRBV6-8 to TRBJ1-1; TRBD1 matches at 8 bases. The V and J ends lost 0 bases and 3 bases, in that order; junction bases with no gene match: 3. The length of the CDR3 is 15 residues. The germline CDR1 and CDR2 sequences are MNHGY and SAAAGT. In nucleotides, the CDR3 is TGTGCCAGCAGTTACTCGGGACAGGAAGACACTGAAGCTTTCTTT. Its translation: CASSYSGQEDTEAFF.

V usage is TRBV27 and J usage is TRBJ2-1; 10 bases map to TRBD2. This CDR3 is built from 15 residues. V lost 3 bases to trimming and J lost 7 bases; unmatched junction nucleotides: 6. Germline V gene sequence: CDR1 MNHEY, CDR2 SMNVEV (reference sequence). The CDR3 nucleotides are TGTGCCAGCAGTTTCGGGGCTAGCGGGAGAAATGAGCAGTTCTTC. The encoded protein is CASSFGASGRNEQFF.

V is TRBV29-1 and J is TRBJ1-2; 8 bases are a match to TRBD1. The CDR3 sequence is 13 residues long. The V gene's germline CDR1 is SQVTM and CDR2 ANQGSEA. Unmatched junction bases numbered 8, after V lost 7 bases and J lost 4 bases. CDR3 DNA: TGCAGCGGTGGACAGGGAAGGGGCTATGGCTACACCTTC. As protein: CSGGQGRGYGYTF.

This chain connects TRBV9 to TRBJ2-1, with 10 bases that match TRBD1. J gave up 3 bases and V 3 bases, and 3 bases lay outside the gene matches. The length of the CDR3 is 15 residues. Germline CDR1 is SGDLS and CDR2 is YYNGEE. The CDR3 DNA sequence: TGTGCCAGCAGCGCCTGGACAGGGGGCTACAATGAGCAGTTCTTC. Translation: CASSAWTGGYNEQFF. Combining the CDR3 with reference TRBV9 and TRBJ2-1 gives the whole variable domain DSGVTQTPKHLITATGQRVTLRCSPRSGDLSVYWYQQSLDQGLQFLIQYYNGEERAKGNILERFSAQQFPDLHSELNLSSLELGDSALYFCASSAWTGGYNEQFFGPGTRLTVL.

The V and J genes are TRBV3-1 (or the pseudogene TRBV3-2) and TRBJ1-4, with D maybe TRBD1 (6 bases). Germline V lookup: CDR1 LGHDT, CDR2 YNNKEL (reference sequence). This CDR3 comprises 14 residues. V lost 4 bases to trimming and J lost 5 bases, with 11 bases between them. CDR3 DNA sequence: TGTGCCAGCAGCCGGCTGGACAGAAATGAAAAACTGTTTTTT. Encoded protein: CASSRLDRNEKLFF.

There are many counts of this clone. The chain couples TRBV10-1 to TRBJ2-3, with no clear D. Looked up from germline, CDR1 is WNHNN and CDR2 is SYGVQD (reference sequence). This CDR3 has 12 residues. The ends were cut back, 3 bases at V and 10 bases at J, with 11 bases in the middle. CDR3 nucleotide sequence: TGCGCCAGCAGTGAAACAAACCAGGCGCAGTATTTT. This sequence encodes CASSETNQAQYF.

The chain employs TRBV6-5 and TRBJ1-5; D is possibly TRBD1 (5 bases). The V and J ends lost 0 bases and 6 bases respectively, with 12 bases between them. The V gene's germline CDR1 is MNHEY and CDR2 SVGAGI. This CDR3 contains 15 residues. The CDR3 sequence is CASSYSGRASQPQHF. CDR3 nucleotide sequence: TGTGCCAGCAGTTACTCAGGCAGGGCGAGTCAGCCCCAGCATTTT.

The rearrangement joins TRBV7-2 to TRBJ1-2; TRBD1 might be the D (5 bases). Germline CDR1 is SGHTA and CDR2 is FQGNSA. CDR3 length: 14 residues. With 5 bases removed from V and 7 bases from J, the gap between germline ends came to 17 bases. In DNA form, the CDR3 reads TGTGCCAGCAGCCCCCGGGACTCAAGAGGTGGCTACACCTTC. Translation: CASSPRDSRGGYTF.

The V gene is TRBV27, the J gene TRBJ2-2; tentatively, D is TRBD2 (6 bases). The ends were cut back, 5 bases at V and 10 bases at J, with 23 bases in the middle. Per the germline V gene, CDR1 is MNHEY and CDR2 is SMNVEV (reference sequence). The CDR3 extends over 16 amino acids. CDR3 coding DNA: TGTGCCAGCAGTGGGACCGGGAGAGGTCTAGTCCCGGAGCTGTTTTTT. This codes for CASSGTGRGLVPELFF.

On this clone itself: The junction shows a germline mismatch at one end, possibly a read error. The J gene is TRBJ1-1, the V gene TRBV11-1, with D unresolved. The CDR3 runs to 13 residues. Germline assignment: CDR1 SGHAT and CDR2 FQDESV (reference sequence). The CDR3 spells CASSIALVAGAFF. The CDR3 DNA reads TGTGCCAGCAGCATAGCCTTGGTCGCCGGGGCTTTCTTT.

The V and J genes are TRBV19 and TRBJ2-7; D unclear. This CDR3 comprises 13 residues. V lost 5 bases and J 4 bases, leaving 12 bases between the germline ends. Per germline, CDR1 LNHDA and CDR2 SQIVND (reference sequence). CDR3 protein: CASSAGRTYEQYF. In DNA, the CDR3 is TGTGCCAGTAGTGCAGGTAGAACGTACGAGCAGTACTTC.